The text below deals with one T cell receptor (beta chain). No antigen is known for it. This specimen belongs to a study of brain T cells in children with intractable seizures. Study-level results: HCMV serostatus was not known, and viral specificity came from CDR3 similarity only.

Time point given: blood from clinic visit 5 months post-surgery; TSC patient then seizure free. At least one anti-epileptic drug was given before surgery. This table comes from immunoSEQ multiplex PCR, and its TCRdb copy is limited to in-frame clones, with some not included. The sample gives about 340,000 clones, over 90% of which show up once; 5% to 7% is in the top ten. The V and J ends lost 0 bases and 5 bases respectively, with 16 bases between them. Germline loops: CDR1 LGHDT, CDR2 YNNKEL (reference sequence). This CDR3 has 17 residues. This clonotype was sampled from a boy under two years old with tuberous sclerosis and intractable seizures. The material sequenced was peripheral blood, taken 4 to 5 months after surgery. The chain recombines TRBV3-1 (or the pseudogene TRBV3-2) with TRBJ1-4; D ambiguous. The CDR3 nucleotides are TGTGCCAGCAGCCAAGATCAGGCGACATGGTCGAATGAAAAACTGTTTTTT. Translation gives CASSQDQATWSNEKLFF.